This is a list of T cell receptor beta chains from one sample in a study of shared clonotypes between healthy human individuals. The data were produced by immunoSEQ multiplex PCR, yet TCRdb's version contains in-frame clones alone and is incomplete. The sample contains about 490,000 clones, 75% to 85% of which appear only once. What was sequenced was PBMCs. The receptors were sampled from a woman aged 35 to 49 in good health. Some clones in this sample may be carry-over from other donors' samples. CDR3s include the opening cysteine and the closing phenylalanine or tryptophan. A D gene is named only where the DNA matches it firmly. Rows give clone size only sometimes, using once, few, many, or a class for an expanded clone.

clone_size: NA; d_call: TRBD1; v_call: TRBV6-5; j_call: TRBJ1-1; cdr3_nt: TGTGCCATCAGGGGAACAGGGGGCCCAGACACTGAAGCTTTCTTT; cdr3_aa: CAIRGTGGPDTEAFF
clone_size: NA; d_call: NA; v_call: TRBV5-1; j_call: TRBJ2-7; cdr3_nt: TGCGCCAGCAGCTTGGATACAGGTTCCTACGAGCAGTACTTC; cdr3_aa: CASSLDTGSYEQYF
clone_size: NA; d_call: TRBD1; v_call: TRBV25-1; j_call: TRBJ1-1; cdr3_nt: TGTGCCAGCAGTGAATCGGGGACAGGGAGTACTGAAGCTTTCTTT; cdr3_aa: CASSESGTGSTEAFF
clone_size: NA; d_call: NA; v_call: TRBV29-1; j_call: TRBJ2-7; cdr3_nt: TGCAGCGCCCGTAGCGTGACTACCTACGAGCAGTACTTC; cdr3_aa: CSARSVTTYEQYF
clone_size: NA; d_call: TRBD2; v_call: TRBV30; j_call: TRBJ2-1; cdr3_nt: TGTGCCTGGAGTCCCGACGTAGCGGGGCGGTACAATGAGCAGTTCTTC; cdr3_aa: CAWSPDVAGRYNEQFF
clone_size: NA; d_call: NA; v_call: TRBV20-1; j_call: TRBJ1-1; cdr3_nt: TGCAGTGCGGAAAACAGGGTTGAAGCTTTCTTT; cdr3_aa: CSAENRVEAFF
clone_size: NA; d_call: NA; v_call: TRBV11-2; j_call: TRBJ2-5; cdr3_nt: TGTGCCAGCAGCCCAGAAAGAGCTCAAGAGACCCAGTACTTC; cdr3_aa: CASSPERAQETQYF
clone_size: NA; d_call: NA; v_call: TRBV7-8; j_call: TRBJ1-1; cdr3_nt: TGTGCCAGCAGCTTAGCGGGACACATGAACACTGAAGCTTTCTTT; cdr3_aa: CASSLAGHMNTEAFF
clone_size: NA; d_call: NA; v_call: TRBV13; j_call: TRBJ2-7; cdr3_nt: TGTGCCAGCAGTCTAAGGGGGTACGAGCAGTATTTC; cdr3_aa: CASSLRGYEQYF
clone_size: NA; d_call: TRBD2; v_call: TRBV5-8; j_call: TRBJ2-7; cdr3_nt: TGTGCCAGCCTCCTCAGGGGACTAGCGGAGAGAGACGAGCAGTACTTC; cdr3_aa: CASLLRGLAERDEQYF
clone_size: NA; d_call: NA; v_call: TRBV28; j_call: TRBJ1-2; cdr3_nt: TGTGCCACCAACCAAGACAGATACTATGGCTACACCTTC; cdr3_aa: CATNQDRYYGYTF
clone_size: few; d_call: TRBD2; v_call: TRBV28; j_call: TRBJ2-1; cdr3_nt: TGTGCCAGCACCCTGACTAGCGGGAATACGTTGCATGAGCAGTTCTTC; cdr3_aa: CASTLTSGNTLHEQFF
clone_size: NA; d_call: NA; v_call: TRBV28; j_call: TRBJ1-1; cdr3_nt: TGTGCCAGCAGTTCAGCAGGGGACATGAACACTGAAGCTTTCTTT; cdr3_aa: CASSSAGDMNTEAFF
clone_size: few; d_call: TRBD1; v_call: TRBV2; j_call: TRBJ2-5; cdr3_nt: TGTGCCAGCAGCCCAGGGGGTCGGTCGGAGACCCAGTACTTC; cdr3_aa: CASSPGGRSETQYF
clone_size: NA; d_call: NA; v_call: TRBV7-7; j_call: TRBJ2-5; cdr3_nt: TGTGCTAGCAGCTTAGGGTTGGGGGAAGGAGAGACCCAGTACTTC; cdr3_aa: CASSLGLGEGETQYF
clone_size: NA; d_call: NA; v_call: TRBV6-5; j_call: TRBJ1-2; cdr3_nt: TGTGCCAGCAGTTATGGACGAAGTATCTATGGCTACACCTTC; cdr3_aa: CASSYGRSIYGYTF
clone_size: many; d_call: TRBD1; v_call: TRBV10-3; j_call: TRBJ2-7; cdr3_nt: TGTGCCATCAGTGGGACAGGGGACTACGAGCAGTACTTC; cdr3_aa: CAISGTGDYEQYF
clone_size: NA; d_call: TRBD1; v_call: TRBV5-1; j_call: TRBJ1-1; cdr3_nt: TGCGCCAGCAGCAATACAGGGGTTGAAGCTTTCTTT; cdr3_aa: CASSNTGVEAFF
clone_size: NA; d_call: TRBD2; v_call: TRBV9; j_call: TRBJ2-2; cdr3_nt: TGTGCCAGCAGCGCGAGGGGACTAGCGTCCGGGGAGCTGTTTTTT; cdr3_aa: CASSARGLASGELFF
clone_size: many; d_call: NA; v_call: TRBV7-9; j_call: TRBJ2-1; cdr3_nt: TGTGCCAGCAGCTTAGATGTGAATGAGCAGTTCTTC; cdr3_aa: CASSLDVNEQFF
clone_size: NA; d_call: TRBD2; v_call: TRBV28; j_call: TRBJ2-7; cdr3_nt: TGTGCCAGCAGCTTACCACTAGCGCCCTACGAGCAGTACTTC; cdr3_aa: CASSLPLAPYEQYF
clone_size: NA; d_call: NA; v_call: TRBV2; j_call: TRBJ2-1; cdr3_nt: TGTGCCAGCAGTGTCCGGGGTAGCGACGATGAGCAGTTCTTC; cdr3_aa: CASSVRGSDDEQFF
clone_size: NA; d_call: NA; v_call: TRBV4-1; j_call: TRBJ1-5; cdr3_nt: TGCGCCAGCAGCCAAGTTCCGACCCAAATCCTCATTCAGCCCCAGCATTTT; cdr3_aa: CASSQVPTQILIQPQHF
clone_size: NA; d_call: NA; v_call: TRBV9; j_call: TRBJ1-2; cdr3_nt: TGTGCCAGCAGCACGGGGGAGTATGGCTACACCTTC; cdr3_aa: CASSTGEYGYTF
clone_size: NA; d_call: TRBD2; v_call: TRBV7-2; j_call: TRBJ2-1; cdr3_nt: TGTGCCAGCAGATTAAGTAGCGGGAGTCAAAATGAGCAGTTCTTC; cdr3_aa: CASRLSSGSQNEQFF
clone_size: NA; d_call: NA; v_call: TRBV4-2; j_call: TRBJ1-4; cdr3_nt: TGTGCCAGCAGCCAAGAATCGACAGTCAATAATGAAAAACTGTTTTTT; cdr3_aa: CASSQESTVNNEKLFF
clone_size: NA; d_call: NA; v_call: TRBV5-6; j_call: TRBJ2-1; cdr3_nt: TGTGCCAGCAGCTTGGGACCGCCGAGCTCCTACAATGAGCAGTTCTTC; cdr3_aa: CASSLGPPSSYNEQFF
clone_size: NA; d_call: TRBD2; v_call: TRBV7-8; j_call: TRBJ2-1; cdr3_nt: TGTGCCAGCAGGCCCCTTACTAGCGGGAAGGAGCAGTTCTTC; cdr3_aa: CASRPLTSGKEQFF
clone_size: NA; d_call: NA; v_call: TRBV6-1; j_call: TRBJ1-4; cdr3_nt: TGTGCCAGCAGTGCCAGGGAAGGAGAAAAACTGTTTTTT; cdr3_aa: CASSAREGEKLFF
clone_size: NA; d_call: TRBD2; v_call: TRBV5-1; j_call: TRBJ2-1; cdr3_nt: TGCGCCAGCAGCTTCGGGACTAGTCGCAATGAGCAGTTCTTC; cdr3_aa: CASSFGTSRNEQFF
clone_size: once; d_call: NA; v_call: TRBV11-3; j_call: TRBJ1-1; cdr3_nt: TGTGCCAGCAGCAAGCAGGAAAGCACCGAAGCTTTCTTT; cdr3_aa: CASSKQESTEAFF
clone_size: NA; d_call: TRBD2; v_call: TRBV6-5; j_call: TRBJ2-3; cdr3_nt: TGTGCCAGCGAGTTAGCGGGATCAGATACGCAGTATTTT; cdr3_aa: CASELAGSDTQYF
clone_size: NA; d_call: NA; v_call: TRBV29-1; j_call: TRBJ1-2; cdr3_nt: TGCAGCGTTGTCGAGGGGCCCGGTGGCTACACCTTC; cdr3_aa: CSVVEGPGGYTF
clone_size: few; d_call: TRBD1; v_call: TRBV6-6; j_call: TRBJ1-2; cdr3_nt: TGTGCCAGCACCCCGGACAGGTCCCACTTAGGGGGCTACACCTTC; cdr3_aa: CASTPDRSHLGGYTF
clone_size: NA; d_call: NA; v_call: TRBV6-1; j_call: TRBJ1-2; cdr3_nt: TGTGCCAGCAGTTCCCAGGGCTCGTACGGCTACACCTTC; cdr3_aa: CASSSQGSYGYTF
clone_size: NA; d_call: NA; v_call: TRBV7-3; j_call: TRBJ1-2; cdr3_nt: TGTGCCAGCAGCCCCACGGGTTCCCGGTCTGGCGGCGGCTACACCTTC; cdr3_aa: CASSPTGSRSGGGYTF
clone_size: NA; d_call: NA; v_call: TRBV19; j_call: TRBJ2-3; cdr3_nt: TGTGCCAGTAGTAACCAGCCAGATACGCAGTATTTT; cdr3_aa: CASSNQPDTQYF
clone_size: NA; d_call: TRBD2; v_call: TRBV4-1; j_call: TRBJ2-7; cdr3_nt: TGCGCCAGCAGCTCTTACCTGACTAGCCCCAACTCCTACGAGCAGTACTTC; cdr3_aa: CASSSYLTSPNSYEQYF
clone_size: many; d_call: NA; v_call: TRBV19; j_call: TRBJ1-5; cdr3_nt: TGTGCCAGTAGTCCAGCCCGTCAGCCCCAGCATTTT; cdr3_aa: CASSPARQPQHF
clone_size: NA; d_call: NA; v_call: TRBV6-1; j_call: TRBJ1-5; cdr3_nt: TGTGCCAGCAGTGACAGCAATCAGCCCCAGCATTTT; cdr3_aa: CASSDSNQPQHF
clone_size: NA; d_call: NA; v_call: TRBV10-3; j_call: TRBJ2-5; cdr3_nt: TGTGCCATCAGTGAAGGCGGCCAAGAGACCCAGTACTTC; cdr3_aa: CAISEGGQETQYF
clone_size: NA; d_call: NA; v_call: TRBV2; j_call: TRBJ1-1; cdr3_nt: TGTGCCAGCAGTGTGGAGCGAGGGAACACTGAAGCTTTCTTT; cdr3_aa: CASSVERGNTEAFF
clone_size: NA; d_call: TRBD1; v_call: TRBV2; j_call: TRBJ2-1; cdr3_nt: TGTGCCAGCAGCCCCCTGGGGGACAGTAGTAACAATGAGCAGTTCTTC; cdr3_aa: CASSPLGDSSNNEQFF
clone_size: NA; d_call: NA; v_call: TRBV9; j_call: TRBJ2-5; cdr3_nt: TGTGCCAGCAGCCTGGGACACCCGAGGGAGACCCAGTACTTC; cdr3_aa: CASSLGHPRETQYF
clone_size: NA; d_call: NA; v_call: TRBV18; j_call: TRBJ2-6; cdr3_nt: TGTGCCAGCTCACCTGGTATTACTGGGGCCAACGTCCTGACTTTC; cdr3_aa: CASSPGITGANVLTF